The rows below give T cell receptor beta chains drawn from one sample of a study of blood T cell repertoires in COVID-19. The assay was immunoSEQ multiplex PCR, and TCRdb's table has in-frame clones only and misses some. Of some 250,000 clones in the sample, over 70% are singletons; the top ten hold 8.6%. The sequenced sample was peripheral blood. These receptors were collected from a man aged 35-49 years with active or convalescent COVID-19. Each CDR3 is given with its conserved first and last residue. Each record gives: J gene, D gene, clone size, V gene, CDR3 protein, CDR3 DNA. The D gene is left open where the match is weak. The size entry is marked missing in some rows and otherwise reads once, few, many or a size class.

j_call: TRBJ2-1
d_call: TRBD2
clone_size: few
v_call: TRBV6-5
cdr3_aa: CASRPSGASYNEQFF
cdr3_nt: TGTGCCAGCAGGCCTAGCGGGGCCTCCTACAATGAGCAGTTCTTC

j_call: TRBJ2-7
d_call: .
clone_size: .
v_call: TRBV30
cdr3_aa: CAWMTPGETYEQYF
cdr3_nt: TGTGCCTGGATGACCCCCGGGGAAACCTACGAGCAGTACTTC

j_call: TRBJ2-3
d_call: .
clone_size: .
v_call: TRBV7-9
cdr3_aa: CASSLGLGTDTQYF
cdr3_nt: TGTGCCAGCAGCTTAGGACTGGGCACAGATACGCAGTATTTT

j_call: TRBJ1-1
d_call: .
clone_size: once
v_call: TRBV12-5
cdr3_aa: CASASQVQTEAFF
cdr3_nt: TGTGCTAGTGCCTCCCAGGTACAGACTGAAGCTTTCTTT

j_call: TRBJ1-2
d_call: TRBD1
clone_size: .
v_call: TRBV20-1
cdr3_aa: CSASAGTAYGYTF
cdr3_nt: TGCAGTGCTAGTGCAGGGACAGCCTATGGCTACACCTTC

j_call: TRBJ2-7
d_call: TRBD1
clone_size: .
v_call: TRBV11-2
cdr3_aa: CASRNFGTGGYEQYF
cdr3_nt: TGTGCCAGCCGCAACTTCGGGACAGGGGGTTACGAGCAGTACTTC

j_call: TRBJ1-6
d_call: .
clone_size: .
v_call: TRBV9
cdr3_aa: CASSDGRSGSPLHF
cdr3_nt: TGTGCCAGCAGCGACGGACGCAGCGGTTCACCCCTCCACTTT

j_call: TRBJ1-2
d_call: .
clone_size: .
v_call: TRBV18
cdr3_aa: CASSPSAGAGGYTF
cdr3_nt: TGTGCCAGCTCACCCTCCGCGGGGGCTGGTGGCTACACCTTC

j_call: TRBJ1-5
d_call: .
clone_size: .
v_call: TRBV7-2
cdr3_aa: CASGRAGQPQHF
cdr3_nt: TGTGCCAGCGGGAGGGCGGGTCAGCCCCAGCATTTT

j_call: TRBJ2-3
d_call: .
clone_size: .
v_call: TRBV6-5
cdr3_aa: CASSSYSPDGDTQYF
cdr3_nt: TGTGCCAGCAGTTCTTATAGCCCCGACGGCGATACGCAGTATTTT

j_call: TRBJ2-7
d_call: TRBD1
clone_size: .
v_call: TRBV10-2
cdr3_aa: CASNTGQGYEQYF
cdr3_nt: TGCGCCAGCAACACTGGACAGGGGTACGAGCAGTACTTC

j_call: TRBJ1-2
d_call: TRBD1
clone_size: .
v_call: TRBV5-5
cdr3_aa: CASRVEGGGFYGYTF
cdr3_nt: TGTGCCAGCAGGGTGGAAGGGGGCGGTTTCTATGGCTACACCTTC

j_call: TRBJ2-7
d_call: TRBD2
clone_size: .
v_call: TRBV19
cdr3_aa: CASSIMRAGGSYEQYF
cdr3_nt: TGTGCCAGTAGTATCATGCGAGCGGGAGGCTCCTACGAGCAGTACTTC

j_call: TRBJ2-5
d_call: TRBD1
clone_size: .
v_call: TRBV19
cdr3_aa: CASSNTGDQETQYF
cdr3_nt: TGTGCCAGTAGTAATACAGGGGATCAAGAGACCCAGTACTTC

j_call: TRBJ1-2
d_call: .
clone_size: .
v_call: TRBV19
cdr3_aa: CASSIDVTANVNYGYTF
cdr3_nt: TGTGCCAGTAGTATAGATGTAACAGCCAATGTTAACTATGGCTACACCTTC

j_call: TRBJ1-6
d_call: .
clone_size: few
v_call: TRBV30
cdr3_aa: CACGQLHNSPLHF
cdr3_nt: TGTGCCTGTGGACAGTTGCATAATTCACCCCTCCACTTT

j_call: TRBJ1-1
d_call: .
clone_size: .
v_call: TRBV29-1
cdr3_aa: CSAGRDTATEAFF
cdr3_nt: TGCAGCGCTGGCCGGGACACTGCCACTGAAGCTTTCTTT

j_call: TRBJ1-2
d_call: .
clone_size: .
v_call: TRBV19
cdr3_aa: CASTLDSNYGYTF
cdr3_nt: TGTGCCAGTACTCTAGACAGTAACTATGGCTACACCTTC

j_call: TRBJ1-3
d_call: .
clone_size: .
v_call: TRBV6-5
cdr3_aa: CASSSTRVSGNTIYF
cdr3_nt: TGTGCCAGCAGTTCCACCAGGGTATCTGGAAACACCATATATTTT

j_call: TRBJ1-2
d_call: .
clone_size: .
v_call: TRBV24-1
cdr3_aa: CATSDTGGGGGYTF
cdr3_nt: TGTGCCACCAGTGACACCGGCGGGGGAGGTGGCTACACCTTC

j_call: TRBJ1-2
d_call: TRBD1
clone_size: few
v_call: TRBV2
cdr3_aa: CASSEIPGTGDGYTF
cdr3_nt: TGTGCCAGCAGTGAAATCCCCGGGACAGGGGATGGCTACACCTTC

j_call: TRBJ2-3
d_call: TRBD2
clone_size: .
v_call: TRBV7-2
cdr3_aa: CASSLLGGTSGTDTQYF
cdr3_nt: TGTGCCAGCAGCTTGCTAGGGGGGACTAGCGGCACAGATACGCAGTATTTT

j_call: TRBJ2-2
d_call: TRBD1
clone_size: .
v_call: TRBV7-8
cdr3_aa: CASSSLGGTGNTGELFF
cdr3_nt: TGTGCCAGCAGCTCCTTGGGTGGGACAGGGAACACCGGGGAGCTGTTTTTT

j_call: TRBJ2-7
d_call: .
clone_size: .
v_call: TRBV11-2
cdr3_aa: CASKTGEQSTKQYF
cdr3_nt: TGTGCCAGCAAGACGGGAGAACAGAGTACGAAGCAGTACTTC

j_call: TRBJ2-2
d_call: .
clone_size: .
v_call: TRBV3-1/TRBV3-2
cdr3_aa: CASSQVGSRYTGELFF
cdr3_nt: TGTGCCAGCAGCCAAGTTGGTAGTCGATACACCGGGGAGCTGTTTTTT

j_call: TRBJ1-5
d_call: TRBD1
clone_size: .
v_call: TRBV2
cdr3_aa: CASRGGTGEVNNPQHF
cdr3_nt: TGTGCCAGCAGGGGGGGAACAGGGGAGGTTAATAACCCCCAGCATTTT